In its sample, the clone carrying this T cell receptor (beta chain) was seen a few times. This record belongs to a study of blood T cell repertoires in COVID-19. As for the study in general: The cDNA or gDNA used as material had been derived from T cells, B-cell-depleted T cells, or PBMCs.

Trimming removed 6 bases from V and 4 bases from J; junction bases left unmatched: 11. CDR1 is MNHEY, CDR2 SMNVEV, per germline (reference sequence). The CDR3 runs 17 residues. This table comes from immunoSEQ multiplex PCR, and its TCRdb copy is limited to in-frame clones, with some not included. Of approximately 260,000 clones in the sample, approximately 84% were seen once. The rearrangement uses TRBV27 and TRBJ1-5, with 11 bases matching TRBD1. The source material was peripheral blood. The sequence was obtained from a human donor in a cohort sampled during active COVID-19. CDR3 nucleotides: TGTGCCAGCAGACCGGACAGGGGGCTGGGATTAAATCAGCCCCAGCATTTT. It yields the protein CASRPDRGLGLNQPQHF.